These T cell receptor beta chains were read from a single sample in a study of blood T cell repertoires in COVID-19. The repertoire was sequenced with immunoSEQ multiplex PCR; TCRdb's copy has only in-frame clones and lacks some. Of about 210,000 clones listed, approximately 90% are singletons. Source material: PBMCs or T cells enriched from blood (not recorded which). The receptors shown here come from a man between 18 and 35 years old with acute COVID-19. Each CDR3 is given with its conserved first and last residue. The D gene is left open where the match is weak. Clone size is shown for a subset of rows, as once, few, many or a class of expanded clone.

d_gene: .; v_gene: TRBV3-1/TRBV3-2; j_gene: TRBJ2-7; abundance: .; CDR3nt: TGTGCCAGCAGCCTCCGAGGGGGATCGAATTACGAGCAGTACTTC; CDR3aa: CASSLRGGSNYEQYF
d_gene: .; v_gene: TRBV12-1; j_gene: TRBJ1-1; abundance: once; CDR3nt: TGTGCCAGCAGCTTCCACAGGGGCACTGAAGCTTTCTTT; CDR3aa: CASSFHRGTEAFF
d_gene: TRBD2; v_gene: TRBV11-2; j_gene: TRBJ2-7; abundance: .; CDR3nt: TGTGCCAGCAGCTTAGGGACTAGCGGGAGCTACGAGCAGTACTTC; CDR3aa: CASSLGTSGSYEQYF
d_gene: TRBD2; v_gene: TRBV7-2; j_gene: TRBJ2-3; abundance: once; CDR3nt: TGTGCCAGCAGCTTAATCCTAGCGGGAGGGCCGGGGGATACGCAGTATTTT; CDR3aa: CASSLILAGGPGDTQYF
d_gene: TRBD1; v_gene: TRBV25-1; j_gene: TRBJ2-2; abundance: .; CDR3nt: TGTGCCAGCAGTGCGACAGGGTCCACCGGGGAGCTGTTTTTT; CDR3aa: CASSATGSTGELFF
d_gene: TRBD1; v_gene: TRBV2; j_gene: TRBJ1-6; abundance: .; CDR3nt: TGTGCCAGCACCTCAGAGGGGGCTGGTTCACCCCTCCACTTT; CDR3aa: CASTSEGAGSPLHF
d_gene: TRBD1; v_gene: TRBV25-1; j_gene: TRBJ1-2; abundance: .; CDR3nt: TGTGCCAGCAGTGACCCACGACAGGGGACCGGCTATGGCTACACCTTC; CDR3aa: CASSDPRQGTGYGYTF
d_gene: TRBD1; v_gene: TRBV27; j_gene: TRBJ1-2; abundance: few; CDR3nt: TGTGCCAGCAGTCGCACGACAGGGGATGGCTACACCTTC; CDR3aa: CASSRTTGDGYTF
d_gene: .; v_gene: TRBV6-5; j_gene: TRBJ2-1; abundance: .; CDR3nt: TGTGCCAGCAGTTACTCGATTCACACGGAGGGTGAGCAGTTCTTC; CDR3aa: CASSYSIHTEGEQFF
d_gene: .; v_gene: TRBV28; j_gene: TRBJ2-3; abundance: .; CDR3nt: TGTGCCAGCAGTTTGACTCTGACTAGCACAGATACGCAGTATTTT; CDR3aa: CASSLTLTSTDTQYF
d_gene: .; v_gene: TRBV12-3/TRBV12-4; j_gene: TRBJ1-6; abundance: .; CDR3nt: TGTGCCAGCACCAGTGCGGGCAATTCACCCCTCCACTTT; CDR3aa: CASTSAGNSPLHF
d_gene: .; v_gene: TRBV2; j_gene: TRBJ1-3; abundance: .; CDR3nt: TGTGCCAGCAGTGGTCAGGGTCGAAACACCATATATTTT; CDR3aa: CASSGQGRNTIYF
d_gene: TRBD2; v_gene: TRBV11-2; j_gene: TRBJ2-7; abundance: once; CDR3nt: TGTGCCAGCAGCTTTACTAGCGGGTCCTTCTACGAGCAGTACTTC; CDR3aa: CASSFTSGSFYEQYF
d_gene: TRBD1; v_gene: TRBV25-1; j_gene: TRBJ2-1; abundance: few; CDR3nt: TGTGCCAGCAGTGATACGGAGGGACAGGCCGGCCACAATGAGCAGTTCTTC; CDR3aa: CASSDTEGQAGHNEQFF
d_gene: .; v_gene: TRBV5-1; j_gene: TRBJ2-2; abundance: .; CDR3nt: TGCGCCAGCAGCTTGGATGTGGGAGGCCCCGGGGAGCTGTTTTTT; CDR3aa: CASSLDVGGPGELFF
d_gene: TRBD1; v_gene: TRBV7-9; j_gene: TRBJ2-7; abundance: .; CDR3nt: TGTGCCAGCAGCTTAGATAGGGGGCACTACGAGCAGTACTTC; CDR3aa: CASSLDRGHYEQYF
d_gene: .; v_gene: TRBV4-1; j_gene: TRBJ2-1; abundance: .; CDR3nt: TGCGCCAGCAGCCAAGAAGGGGCTAATGAGCAGTTCTTC; CDR3aa: CASSQEGANEQFF
d_gene: .; v_gene: TRBV9; j_gene: TRBJ2-4; abundance: few; CDR3nt: TGTGCCAGCAGCGGAGGGACTGTAAACATTCAGTACTTC; CDR3aa: CASSGGTVNIQYF
d_gene: .; v_gene: TRBV4-2; j_gene: TRBJ2-5; abundance: .; CDR3nt: TGTGCCAGCAGCCAGGGAGGGGGGTCGACCCAGTACTTC; CDR3aa: CASSQGGGSTQYF
d_gene: TRBD2; v_gene: TRBV11-2; j_gene: TRBJ2-5; abundance: .; CDR3nt: TGTGCCAGCAGCTTAGGGGGGACTAGCGGTATTAAAGAGACCCAGTACTTC; CDR3aa: CASSLGGTSGIKETQYF
d_gene: TRBD1; v_gene: TRBV2; j_gene: TRBJ2-2; abundance: once; CDR3nt: TGTGCCAGCAGGCCCGGGACAGCCAACACCGGGGAGCTGTTTTTT; CDR3aa: CASRPGTANTGELFF
d_gene: TRBD1; v_gene: TRBV29-1; j_gene: TRBJ1-5; abundance: .; CDR3nt: TGCAGCGTTGGGGACAGTAATCAGCCCCAGCATTTT; CDR3aa: CSVGDSNQPQHF
d_gene: .; v_gene: TRBV4-1; j_gene: TRBJ1-1; abundance: .; CDR3nt: TGCGCCAGCAGCCACCTAGTAAAAACGCGTGAAAACACTGAAGCTTTCTTT; CDR3aa: CASSHLVKTRENTEAFF
d_gene: .; v_gene: TRBV2; j_gene: TRBJ2-5; abundance: .; CDR3nt: TGTGCCAGCAGTGAATGGCGGGAGACCCAGTACTTC; CDR3aa: CASSEWRETQYF
d_gene: .; v_gene: TRBV28; j_gene: TRBJ1-5; abundance: .; CDR3nt: TGTGCCAGCAACAGGGATGGCAATCAGCCCCAGCATTTT; CDR3aa: CASNRDGNQPQHF
d_gene: TRBD1; v_gene: TRBV27; j_gene: TRBJ2-1; abundance: .; CDR3nt: TGTGCCAGCAGTTTATCGAGACAGGGATACTCCTACAATGAGCAGTTCTTC; CDR3aa: CASSLSRQGYSYNEQFF
d_gene: TRBD2; v_gene: TRBV24-1; j_gene: TRBJ2-1; abundance: .; CDR3nt: TGTGCCACCAGTGATTTCTCCAGCGGGAGAGGGCCTGCGGGGTACAATGAGCAGTTCTTC; CDR3aa: CATSDFSSGRGPAGYNEQFF
d_gene: .; v_gene: TRBV28; j_gene: TRBJ1-3; abundance: few; CDR3nt: TGTGCCAGCAGTTTAATGATCGGGGAGGCTCGGAGATATTTT; CDR3aa: CASSLMIGEARRYF
d_gene: .; v_gene: TRBV5-1; j_gene: TRBJ2-5; abundance: .; CDR3nt: TGCGCCAGCTCTAACTCTAGTGGGACCCAGTACTTC; CDR3aa: CASSNSSGTQYF
d_gene: TRBD1; v_gene: TRBV28; j_gene: TRBJ2-7; abundance: .; CDR3nt: TGTGCCAGCAGTTCCCATGGCGGGACAGGGGGCTTCTACGAGCAGTACTTC; CDR3aa: CASSSHGGTGGFYEQYF
d_gene: .; v_gene: TRBV2; j_gene: TRBJ2-5; abundance: .; CDR3nt: TGTGCCAGCAGTGAGGGCCAGGCAGGAGAGACCCAGTACTTC; CDR3aa: CASSEGQAGETQYF
d_gene: TRBD1; v_gene: TRBV9; j_gene: TRBJ1-2; abundance: once; CDR3nt: TGTGCCAGCAGCGCGTTAAATCCGGGACAGGGGGCGATCTATGGCTACACCTTC; CDR3aa: CASSALNPGQGAIYGYTF
d_gene: TRBD1; v_gene: TRBV2; j_gene: TRBJ1-2; abundance: .; CDR3nt: TGTGCCAGCAGTTCCTCGGTGGGACAGGGCTATGGCTACACCTTC; CDR3aa: CASSSSVGQGYGYTF
d_gene: .; v_gene: TRBV18; j_gene: TRBJ1-4; abundance: .; CDR3nt: TGTGCCAGCTCACGGGGGCTAACTAATGAAAAACTGTTTTTT; CDR3aa: CASSRGLTNEKLFF
d_gene: TRBD1; v_gene: TRBV5-4; j_gene: TRBJ2-1; abundance: .; CDR3nt: TGTGCCAGCAGAGGGGACAGGTATGAGCAGTTCTTC; CDR3aa: CASRGDRYEQFF
d_gene: .; v_gene: TRBV4-1; j_gene: TRBJ2-7; abundance: .; CDR3nt: TGCGCCAGCAGCCAAGATCCGTTGGGGGGCGAGCAGTACTTC; CDR3aa: CASSQDPLGGEQYF
d_gene: TRBD1; v_gene: TRBV7-9; j_gene: TRBJ1-1; abundance: .; CDR3nt: TGTGCCAGCAGCGCGACAGGGTCTGGCACTGAAGCTTTCTTT; CDR3aa: CASSATGSGTEAFF
d_gene: TRBD1; v_gene: TRBV7-9; j_gene: TRBJ1-1; abundance: .; CDR3nt: TGTGCCAGCAGCCCCACCCGGGACAGGGTCGAGGACACTGAAGCTTTCTTT; CDR3aa: CASSPTRDRVEDTEAFF
d_gene: .; v_gene: TRBV7-9; j_gene: TRBJ2-3; abundance: .; CDR3nt: TGTGCCAGCAGAAGGGGTGATGCAGATACGCAGTATTTT; CDR3aa: CASRRGDADTQYF
d_gene: .; v_gene: TRBV28; j_gene: TRBJ1-3; abundance: once; CDR3nt: TGTGCCAGCAGTTTATCAGGTATTGCTGGAAACACCATATATTTT; CDR3aa: CASSLSGIAGNTIYF
d_gene: TRBD1; v_gene: TRBV4-1; j_gene: TRBJ2-6; abundance: .; CDR3nt: TGCGCCAGCAGCCAAGAGGGACAGGGGCCCACGGGTGGGGCCAACGTCCTGACTTTC; CDR3aa: CASSQEGQGPTGGANVLTF